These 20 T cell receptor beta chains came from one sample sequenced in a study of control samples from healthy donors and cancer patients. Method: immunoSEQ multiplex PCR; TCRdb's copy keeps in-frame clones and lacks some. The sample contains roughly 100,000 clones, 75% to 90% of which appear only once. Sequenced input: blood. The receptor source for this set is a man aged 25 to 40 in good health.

The CDR3 region has the DNA TGTGCCAGCAGCTTAGGGGAAGGGGAGGAGCAGTACTTC. It encodes CASSLGEGEEQYF. The chain employs TRBV11-2 and TRBJ2-7; perhaps D is TRBD1 or TRBD2 (5 bases each). There are 13 residues in the CDR3. Germline values: CDR1 SGHAT, CDR2 FQNNGV. V dropped 1 base and J dropped 7 bases, with 11 bases sitting between them.

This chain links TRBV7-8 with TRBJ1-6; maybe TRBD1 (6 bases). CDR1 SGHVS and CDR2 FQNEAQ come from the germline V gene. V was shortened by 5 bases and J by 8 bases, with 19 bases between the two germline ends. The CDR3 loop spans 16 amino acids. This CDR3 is CASSIIQGRLDSPLHF. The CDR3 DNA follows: TGTGCCAGCAGCATTATACAGGGTCGCTTGGATTCACCCCTCCACTTT.

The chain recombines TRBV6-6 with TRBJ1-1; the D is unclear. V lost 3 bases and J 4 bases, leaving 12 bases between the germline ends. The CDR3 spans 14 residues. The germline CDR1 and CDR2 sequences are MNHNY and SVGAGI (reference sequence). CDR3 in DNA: TGTGCCAGCAGTTATGCTCGGTACGGCACTGAAGCTTTCTTT. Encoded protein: CASSYARYGTEAFF.

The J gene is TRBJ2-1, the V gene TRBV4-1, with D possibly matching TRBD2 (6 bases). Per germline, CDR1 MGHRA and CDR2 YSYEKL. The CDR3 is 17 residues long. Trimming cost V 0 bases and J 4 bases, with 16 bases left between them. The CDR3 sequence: CASSQDRGSGRYNEQFF. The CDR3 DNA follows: TGCGCCAGCAGCCAAGATCGCGGATCAGGGAGGTACAATGAGCAGTTCTTC.

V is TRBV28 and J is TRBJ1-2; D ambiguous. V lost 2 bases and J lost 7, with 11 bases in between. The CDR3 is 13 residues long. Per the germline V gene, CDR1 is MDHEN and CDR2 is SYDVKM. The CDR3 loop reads CASSLRVPPGYTF. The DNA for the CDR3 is TGTGCCAGCAGTTTACGGGTACCTCCTGGCTACACCTTC.

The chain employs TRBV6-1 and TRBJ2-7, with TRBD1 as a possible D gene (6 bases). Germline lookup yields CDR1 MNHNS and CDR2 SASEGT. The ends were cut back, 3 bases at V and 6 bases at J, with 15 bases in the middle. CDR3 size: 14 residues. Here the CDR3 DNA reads TGTGCCAGCAGTGACACTAGGGGGATCGGCGAGCAGTACGTC. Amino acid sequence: CASSDTRGIGEQYV.

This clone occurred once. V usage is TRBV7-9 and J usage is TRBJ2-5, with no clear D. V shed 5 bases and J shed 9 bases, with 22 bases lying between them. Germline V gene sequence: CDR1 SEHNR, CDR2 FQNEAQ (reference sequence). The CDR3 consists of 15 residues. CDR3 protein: CASSPSFIDGLAQYF. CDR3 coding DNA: TGTGCCAGCAGCCCCTCTTTTATAGACGGGTTAGCCCAGTACTTC.

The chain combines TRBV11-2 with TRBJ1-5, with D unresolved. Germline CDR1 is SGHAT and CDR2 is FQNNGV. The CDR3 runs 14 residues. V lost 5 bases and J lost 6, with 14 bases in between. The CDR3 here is CASSIGGAGQPQHF. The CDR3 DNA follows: TGTGCCAGCAGCATCGGCGGCGCCGGTCAGCCCCAGCATTTT.

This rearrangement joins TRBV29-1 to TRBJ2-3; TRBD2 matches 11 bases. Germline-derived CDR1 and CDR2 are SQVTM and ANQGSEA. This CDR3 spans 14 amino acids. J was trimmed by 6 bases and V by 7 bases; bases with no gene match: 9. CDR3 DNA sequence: TGCAGCGCAGTGACGGGACTAGCGGTTGATACGCAGTATTTT. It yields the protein CSAVTGLAVDTQYF.

The CDR3 sequence is CASSIIDRSYGNQPQHF. CDR3 coding DNA: TGTGCCAGTAGTATAATCGACAGATCTTATGGCAATCAGCCCCAGCATTTT. This rearrangement joins TRBV19 to TRBJ1-5, with D possibly being TRBD1 (5 bases). Germline V gene data show CDR1 as LNHDA and CDR2 as SQIVND (reference sequence). With 2 bases removed from V and 2 bases from J, the gap between germline ends came to 16 bases. This CDR3 has 17 amino acids.

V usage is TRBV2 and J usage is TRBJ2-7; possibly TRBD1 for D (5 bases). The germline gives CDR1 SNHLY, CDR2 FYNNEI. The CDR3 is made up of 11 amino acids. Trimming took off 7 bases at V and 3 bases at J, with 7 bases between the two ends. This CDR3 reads CASTGYYEQYV. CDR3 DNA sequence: TGTGCCAGCACAGGGTACTACGAGCAGTACGTC.

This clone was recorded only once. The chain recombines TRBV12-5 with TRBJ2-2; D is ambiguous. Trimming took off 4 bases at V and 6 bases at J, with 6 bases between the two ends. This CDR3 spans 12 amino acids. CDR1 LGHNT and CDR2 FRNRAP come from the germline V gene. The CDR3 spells CASGSQSGELFF. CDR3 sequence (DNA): TGTGCTAGTGGTTCCCAATCCGGGGAGCTGTTTTTT.

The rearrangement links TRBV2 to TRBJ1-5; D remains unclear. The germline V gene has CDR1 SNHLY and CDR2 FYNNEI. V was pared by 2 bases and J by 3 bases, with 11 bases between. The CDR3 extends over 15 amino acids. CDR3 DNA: TGTGCCAGCAGTGAAATGTCAGGAAACAATCAGCCCCAGCATTTT. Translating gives CASSEMSGNNQPQHF.

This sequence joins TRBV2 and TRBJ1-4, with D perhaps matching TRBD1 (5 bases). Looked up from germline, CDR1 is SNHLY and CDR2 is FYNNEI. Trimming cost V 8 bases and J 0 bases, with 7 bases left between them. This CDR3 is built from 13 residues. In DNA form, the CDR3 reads TGTGCCAGCGACAGTGCAACTAATGAAAAACTGTTTTTT. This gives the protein CASDSATNEKLFF.

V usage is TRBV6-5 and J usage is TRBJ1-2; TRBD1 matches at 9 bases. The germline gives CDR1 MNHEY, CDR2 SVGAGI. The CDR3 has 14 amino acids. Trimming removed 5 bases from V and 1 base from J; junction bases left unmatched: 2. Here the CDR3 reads CASSRTGVNYGYTF. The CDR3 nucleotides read TGTGCCAGCAGTAGGACAGGGGTTAACTATGGCTACACCTTC.

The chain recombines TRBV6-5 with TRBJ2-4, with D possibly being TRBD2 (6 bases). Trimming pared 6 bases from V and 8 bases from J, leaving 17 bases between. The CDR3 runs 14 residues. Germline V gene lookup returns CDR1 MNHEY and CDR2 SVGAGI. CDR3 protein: CASSLGGWGDIQYF. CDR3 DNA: TGTGCCAGCAGCCTGGGAGGATGGGGCGACATTCAGTACTTC.

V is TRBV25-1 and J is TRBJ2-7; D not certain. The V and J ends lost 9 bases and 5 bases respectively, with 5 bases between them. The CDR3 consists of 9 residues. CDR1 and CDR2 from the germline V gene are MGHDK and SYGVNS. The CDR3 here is CASKHEQYF. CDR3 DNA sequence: TGTGCCAGTAAACACGAGCAGTACTTC.

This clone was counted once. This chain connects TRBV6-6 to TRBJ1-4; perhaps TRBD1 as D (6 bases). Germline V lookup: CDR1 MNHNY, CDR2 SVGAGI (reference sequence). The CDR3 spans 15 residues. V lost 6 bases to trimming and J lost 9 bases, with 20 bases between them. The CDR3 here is CASRPEGGGEKKLFF. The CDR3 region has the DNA TGTGCCAGCAGGCCCGAGGGGGGGGGAGAGAAAAAACTGTTTTTT.

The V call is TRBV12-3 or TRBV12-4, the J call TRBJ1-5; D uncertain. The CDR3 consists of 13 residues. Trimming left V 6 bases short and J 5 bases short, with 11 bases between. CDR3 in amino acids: CASSRLEDQPQHF. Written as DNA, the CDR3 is TGTGCCAGCAGCCGACTAGAAGATCAGCCCCAGCATTTT.

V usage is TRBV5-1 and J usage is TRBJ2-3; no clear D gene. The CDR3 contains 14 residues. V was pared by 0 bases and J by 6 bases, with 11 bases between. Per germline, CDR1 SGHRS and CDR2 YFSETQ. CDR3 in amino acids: CASSLASLSDTQYF. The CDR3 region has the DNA TGCGCCAGCAGCTTGGCTAGTTTATCCGATACGCAGTATTTT.